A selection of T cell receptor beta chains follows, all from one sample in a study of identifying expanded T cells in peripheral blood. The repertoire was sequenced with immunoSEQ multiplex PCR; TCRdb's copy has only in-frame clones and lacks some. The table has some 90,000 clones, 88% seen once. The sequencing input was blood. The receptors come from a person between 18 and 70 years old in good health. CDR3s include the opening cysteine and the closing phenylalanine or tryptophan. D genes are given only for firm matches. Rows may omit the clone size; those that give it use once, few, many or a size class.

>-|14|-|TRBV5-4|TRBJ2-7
CASSRGGSSYEQYF
TGTGCCAGCAGCCGAGGGGGGTCTTCCTACGAGCAGTACTTC
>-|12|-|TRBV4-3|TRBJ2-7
CASSQAPNEQYF
TGCGCCAGCAGCCAAGCCCCCAACGAGCAGTACTTC
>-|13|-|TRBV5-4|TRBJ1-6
CASSLAYNSPLHF
TGTGCCAGCAGCTTAGCCTATAATTCACCCCTCCACTTT
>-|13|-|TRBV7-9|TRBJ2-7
CASSFLNEAEQYF
TGTGCCAGCAGTTTCCTCAACGAGGCCGAGCAGTACTTC
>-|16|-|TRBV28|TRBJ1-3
CASSLLGTRTGNTIYF
TGTGCCAGCAGTTTATTGGGGACTCGGACTGGAAACACCATATATTTT
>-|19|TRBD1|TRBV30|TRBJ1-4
CAWSVRGQGARSTNEKLFF
TGTGCCTGGAGTGTACGAGGACAGGGGGCGAGATCAACTAATGAAAAACTGTTTTTT
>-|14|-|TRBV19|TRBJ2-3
CASTHNPLGDTQYF
TGTGCCAGTACCCACAACCCCCTGGGAGATACGCAGTATTTT
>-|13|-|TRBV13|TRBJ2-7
CASSLETTREQYF
TGTGCCAGCAGCCTAGAGACCACGAGGGAGCAGTACTTC
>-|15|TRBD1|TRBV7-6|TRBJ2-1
CASSLVGGQGNEQFF
TGTGCCAGCAGCTTAGTGGGGGGACAGGGGAATGAGCAGTTCTTC
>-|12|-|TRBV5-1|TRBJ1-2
CASKGGSHGYTF
TGCGCCAGCAAGGGAGGATCGCATGGCTACACCTTC
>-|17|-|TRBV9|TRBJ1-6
CASSVESLVRSGRTLHF
TGTGCCAGCAGCGTAGAATCACTAGTCAGGTCGGGTCGGACCCTCCACTTT
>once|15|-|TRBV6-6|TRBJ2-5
CASSYSEGGQETQYF
TGTGCCAGCAGTTACTCGGAGGGGGGGCAAGAGACCCAGTACTTC
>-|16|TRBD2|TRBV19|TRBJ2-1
CASSIFGTSGINEQFF
TGTGCCAGTAGTATATTTGGGACTAGCGGTATTAATGAGCAGTTCTTC
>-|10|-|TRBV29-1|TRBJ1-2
CSVALEGYTF
TGCAGCGTTGCGCTTGAAGGCTACACCTTC
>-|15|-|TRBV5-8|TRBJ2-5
CASSFLQGFQETQYF
TGTGCCAGCAGCTTCCTACAGGGATTCCAAGAGACCCAGTACTTC
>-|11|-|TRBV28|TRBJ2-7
CASSRYYEQYF
TGTGCCAGCAGTCGGTACTACGAGCAGTACTTC
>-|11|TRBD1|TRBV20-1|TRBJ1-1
CSADRDTEAFF
TGCAGTGCGGACAGGGACACTGAAGCTTTCTTT
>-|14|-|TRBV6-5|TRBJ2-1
CASSYSTLGWEQFF
TGTGCCAGCAGTTACTCAACTCTTGGGTGGGAGCAGTTCTTC
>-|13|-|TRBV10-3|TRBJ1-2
CAIGRGRIGGYTF
TGTGCCATCGGCCGGGGTAGGATCGGGGGCTACACCTTC
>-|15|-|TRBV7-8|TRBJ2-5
CASSLVGSSRETQYF
TGTGCCAGCAGCTTAGTGGGTAGTTCTCGGGAGACCCAGTACTTC
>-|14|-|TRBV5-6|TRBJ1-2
CASSWQSLNYGYTF
TGTGCCAGCAGCTGGCAGTCACTGAACTATGGCTACACCTTC
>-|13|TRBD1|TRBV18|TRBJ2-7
CASAKGANYEQYF
TGTGCCAGCGCTAAGGGGGCCAACTACGAGCAGTACTTC
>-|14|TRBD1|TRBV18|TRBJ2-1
CASSPGGTGSSRFF
TGTGCCAGCTCACCAGGGGGGACAGGGAGTTCACGGTTCTTC
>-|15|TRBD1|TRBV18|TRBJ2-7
CASSLSTGLSYEQYF
TGTGCCAGCTCACTGTCGACAGGGCTCTCCTACGAGCAGTACTTC
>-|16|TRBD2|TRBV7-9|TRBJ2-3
CASSLAAGGRTDTQYF
TGTGCCAGCAGCTTAGCGGCGGGGGGGCGCACAGATACGCAGTATTTT
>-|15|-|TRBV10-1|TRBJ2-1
CASSDDRDSLSEQFF
TGCGCCAGCAGTGACGACAGGGACTCCCTCAGTGAGCAGTTCTTC
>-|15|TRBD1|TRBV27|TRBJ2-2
CASSYSTGSTGELFF
TGTGCCAGCAGTTACTCGACAGGGAGCACCGGGGAGCTGTTTTTT
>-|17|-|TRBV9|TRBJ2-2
CASSVAMEGANTGELFF
TGTGCCAGCAGCGTAGCGATGGAGGGGGCGAACACCGGGGAGCTGTTTTTT
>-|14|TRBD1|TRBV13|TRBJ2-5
CASSSGQVQETQYF
TGTGCCAGCAGCTCCGGACAGGTCCAAGAGACCCAGTACTTC
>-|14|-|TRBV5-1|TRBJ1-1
CASREGPGGTEAFF
TGCGCCAGCAGAGAAGGCCCGGGAGGGACTGAAGCTTTCTTT
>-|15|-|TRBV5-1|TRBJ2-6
CASSLEVSGANVLTF
TGCGCCAGCAGCTTGGAAGTCTCTGGGGCCAACGTCCTGACTTTC
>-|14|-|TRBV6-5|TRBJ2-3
CATQTGLTGGTQYF
TGTGCCACACAAACGGGACTCACGGGTGGTACGCAGTATTTT
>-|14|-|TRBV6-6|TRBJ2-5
CASSPSGYQETQYF
TGTGCCAGCAGTCCAAGCGGGTACCAAGAGACCCAGTACTTC
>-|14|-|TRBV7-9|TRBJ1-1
CASSPRGGYTEAFF
TGTGCCAGCAGCCCGCGGGGGGGATACACTGAAGCTTTCTTT
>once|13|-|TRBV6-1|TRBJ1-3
CASSEVTGVAIYF
TGTGCCAGCAGTGAAGTTACGGGGGTGGCCATATATTTT
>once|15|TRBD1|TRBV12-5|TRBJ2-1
CASGQTGTPYNEQFF
TGTGCTAGTGGTCAGACAGGGACCCCTTACAATGAGCAGTTCTTC
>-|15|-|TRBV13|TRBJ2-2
CASSSRTRGSGELFF
TGTGCCAGCAGCTCTCGAACTAGGGGGTCTGGGGAGCTGTTTTTT
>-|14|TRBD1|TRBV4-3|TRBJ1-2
CASSQGTGDYGYTF
TGCGCCAGCAGCCAAGGTACAGGGGACTATGGCTACACCTTC
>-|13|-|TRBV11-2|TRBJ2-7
CASSPGYSPERYF
TGTGCCAGCAGCCCCGGATATTCACCCGAACGGTACTTC
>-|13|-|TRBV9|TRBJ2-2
CASSVGDLGELFF
TGTGCCAGCAGCGTAGGAGACCTCGGGGAGCTGTTTTTT
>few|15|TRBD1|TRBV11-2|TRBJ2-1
CASSSGTGTHNEQFF
TGTGCCAGCAGTTCCGGGACAGGGACCCACAATGAGCAGTTCTTC
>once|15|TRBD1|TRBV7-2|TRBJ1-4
CASSLQGPTNEKLFF
TGTGCCAGCAGCCTACAGGGGCCCACTAATGAAAAACTGTTTTTT
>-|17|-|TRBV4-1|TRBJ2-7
CASSQPVRGKNAYEQYF
TGCGCCAGCAGCCAACCGGTAAGGGGGAAAAACGCCTACGAGCAGTACTTC
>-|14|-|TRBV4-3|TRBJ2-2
CASSQGMGHGELFF
TGCGCCAGCAGCCAAGGGATGGGACACGGGGAGCTGTTTTTT
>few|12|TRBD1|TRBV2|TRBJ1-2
CASSQGEYGYTF
TGTGCCAGCAGTCAGGGGGAGTATGGCTACACCTTC
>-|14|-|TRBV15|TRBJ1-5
CATSRDEGIPPQHF
TGTGCCACCAGCAGAGATGAAGGGATCCCCCCCCAGCATTTT
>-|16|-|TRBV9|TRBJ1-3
CARRRAGLNSGNTIYF
TGTGCCAGACGCAGGGCCGGCTTAAACTCTGGAAACACCATATATTTT
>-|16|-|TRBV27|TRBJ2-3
CASSRPGTNLGDTQYF
TGTGCCAGCAGTAGACCCGGGACGAATCTTGGAGATACGCAGTATTTT
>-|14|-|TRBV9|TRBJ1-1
CASSLRERGTEAFF
TGTGCCAGCAGCCTCAGGGAGAGGGGCACTGAAGCTTTCTTT